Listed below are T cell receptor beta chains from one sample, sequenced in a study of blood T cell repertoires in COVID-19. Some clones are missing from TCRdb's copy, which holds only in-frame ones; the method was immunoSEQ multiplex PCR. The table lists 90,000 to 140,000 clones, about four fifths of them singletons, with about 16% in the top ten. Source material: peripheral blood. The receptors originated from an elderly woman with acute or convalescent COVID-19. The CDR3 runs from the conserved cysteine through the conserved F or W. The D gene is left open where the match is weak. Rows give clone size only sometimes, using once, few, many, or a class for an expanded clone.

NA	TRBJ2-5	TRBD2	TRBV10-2	TGCGCCAGCAGTGAGGTACTAGCGGGAGGCCAAGAGACCCAGTACTTC	CASSEVLAGGQETQYF
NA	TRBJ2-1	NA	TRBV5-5	TGTGCCAGCAGCCTGAGACGGGAGTCGCATGAGCAGTTCTTC	CASSLRRESHEQFF
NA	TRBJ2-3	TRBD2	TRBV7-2	TGTGCCAGCAGCTCTAGCGGGAGTGGAGATACGCAGTATTTT	CASSSSGSGDTQYF
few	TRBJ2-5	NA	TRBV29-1	TGCAGCGTGGGACCCCAGGGAGGACAAGAGACCCAGTACTTC	CSVGPQGGQETQYF
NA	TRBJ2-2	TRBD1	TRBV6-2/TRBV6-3	TGTGCCAGCACCCCGGGACAGGGACACCGGGAGCTGTTTTTT	CASTPGQGHRELFF
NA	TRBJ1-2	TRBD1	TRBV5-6	TGTGCCAGCAGCCTGCCGACAGGGACCTCGCGGGGCTACACCTTC	CASSLPTGTSRGYTF
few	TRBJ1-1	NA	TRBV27	TGTGCCAGCAGTTTATATATTTCCAGTGGTGAAGCTTTCTTT	CASSLYISSGEAFF
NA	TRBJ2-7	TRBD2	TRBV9	TGTGCCAGCAGCGAGACTAGCGGGAGGTCGGACGAGCAGTACTTC	CASSETSGRSDEQYF
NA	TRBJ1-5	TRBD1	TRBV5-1	TGCGCCAGCAGCTGGGGACAGGGAGCGCCCCAGCATTTT	CASSWGQGAPQHF
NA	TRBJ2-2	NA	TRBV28	TGTGCCAGCAGGCCAGGGGTACTTAACACCGGGGAGCTGTTTTTT	CASRPGVLNTGELFF
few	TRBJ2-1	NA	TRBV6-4	TGTGCCAGCAGTGACTCAGGAGGGGACAATGAGCAGTTCTTC	CASSDSGGDNEQFF
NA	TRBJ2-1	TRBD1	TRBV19	TGTGCCAGTAGTGCCGGGACAGGGGGCTACAATGAGCAGTTCTTC	CASSAGTGGYNEQFF
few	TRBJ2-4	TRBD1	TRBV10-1	TGCGCCAGCAGCCCGGGACAGTCCAAAAACATTCAGTACTTC	CASSPGQSKNIQYF
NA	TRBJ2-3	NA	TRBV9	TGTGCCAGCAGCGTAACCAGGCCCCCAGATACGCAGTATTTT	CASSVTRPPDTQYF
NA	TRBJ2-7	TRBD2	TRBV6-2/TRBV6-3	TGTGCCAGCAGTCGTGGACTAGCGGGAGGAGGAGAGCAGTACTTC	CASSRGLAGGGEQYF
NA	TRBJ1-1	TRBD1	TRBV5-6	TGTGCCAGCAGATTGAGACAGGGGGCGATGAACACTGAAGCTTTCTTT	CASRLRQGAMNTEAFF
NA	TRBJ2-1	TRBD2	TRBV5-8	TGTGCCAGCAGCTTGGCTCAAGGCCTAGCGGGAGGCCCATTGTTCTTC	CASSLAQGLAGGPLFF
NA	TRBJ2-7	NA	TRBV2	TGTGCCAGCAGTGGTGACACCTCCTACGAGCAGTACTTC	CASSGDTSYEQYF
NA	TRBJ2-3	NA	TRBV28	TGTGCCAGCAGTTTAGGAGGGAGGGGGTTTGATACGCAGTATTTT	CASSLGGRGFDTQYF
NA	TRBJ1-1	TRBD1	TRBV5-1	TGCGCCAGCAGCGGGGGACAGATGAACACTGAAGCTTTCTTT	CASSGGQMNTEAFF
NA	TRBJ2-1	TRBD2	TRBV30	TGTGCCTGGGTTAGCGGGATCTACAATGAGCAGTTCTTC	CAWVSGIYNEQFF
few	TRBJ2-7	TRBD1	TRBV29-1	TGCAGCGTTTGGGGGACAGGGGTTTCCTACGAGCAGTACTTC	CSVWGTGVSYEQYF
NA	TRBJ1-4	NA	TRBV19	TGTGCCAGTAGTATCCGGGATGAAAAACTGTTTTTT	CASSIRDEKLFF
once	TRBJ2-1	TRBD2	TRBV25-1	TGTGCCAGCAGTCCCAAAAGGGGCGGGAGTTGGGGTGAGCAGTTCTTC	CASSPKRGGSWGEQFF
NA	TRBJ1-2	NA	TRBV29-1	TGCAGCGTTGGGGGGGGGCTCAGTGGCTACACCTTC	CSVGGGLSGYTF
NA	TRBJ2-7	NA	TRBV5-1	TGCGCCAGCAGCTTTGTGGGGGCCTCCTCCTACGAGCAGTACTTC	CASSFVGASSYEQYF
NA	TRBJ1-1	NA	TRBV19	TGTGCCAGTAGTATAGACGGGGACACTGAAGCTTTCTTT	CASSIDGDTEAFF
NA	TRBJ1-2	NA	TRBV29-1	TGCAGCGTTGGGGCTACAGCCAGCTATGGCTACACCTTC	CSVGATASYGYTF
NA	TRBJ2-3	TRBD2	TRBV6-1	TGTGCCAGCAGTGCCCGGACTAGCGGGAGCACAGATACGCAGTATTTT	CASSARTSGSTDTQYF
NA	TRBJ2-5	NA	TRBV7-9	TGTGCCAGCAGCTTCGCGGGAACTTCCGGGGAGACCCAGTACTTC	CASSFAGTSGETQYF
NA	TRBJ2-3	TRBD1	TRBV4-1	TGCGCCAGCAGCCAAGCCGGTGGGGACAGGCCTCCAGATACGCAGTATTTT	CASSQAGGDRPPDTQYF
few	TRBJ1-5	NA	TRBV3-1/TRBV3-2	TGTGCCAGCAGCCAGCGTAAAGGCAATCAGCCCCAGCATTTT	CASSQRKGNQPQHF
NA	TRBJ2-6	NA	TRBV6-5	TGTGCCAGCAGTCCCCGACAGGTTGGGGCCAACGTCCTGACTTTC	CASSPRQVGANVLTF
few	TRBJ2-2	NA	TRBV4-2	TGTGCCAGCAGCCAAAACCCGGGGGTGAACACCGGGGAGCTGTTTTTT	CASSQNPGVNTGELFF
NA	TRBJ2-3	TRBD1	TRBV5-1	TGCGCCAGCACATCCCTGGAAGGGGGCAAGACAGATACGCAGTATTTT	CASTSLEGGKTDTQYF
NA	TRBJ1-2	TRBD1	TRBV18	TGTGCCAGCTCATCTGACAGGGCTGGCTACACCTTC	CASSSDRAGYTF
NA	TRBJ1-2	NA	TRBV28	TGTGCCAGCAGTTTATCCCAGGATGGCTACACCTTC	CASSLSQDGYTF
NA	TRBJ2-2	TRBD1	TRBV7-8	TGTGCCAGCAGCTCATTATGGGGAGTTGGGACAGCCGGGGAGCTGTTTTTT	CASSSLWGVGTAGELFF
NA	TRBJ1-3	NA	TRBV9	TGTGCCAGCGGCAATTCTGGAAACACCATATATTTT	CASGNSGNTIYF
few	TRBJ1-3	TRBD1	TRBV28	TGTGCCAGCAGGCCTCAGGGGGGCTCTGGAAACACCATATATTTT	CASRPQGGSGNTIYF
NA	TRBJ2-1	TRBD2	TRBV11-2	TGTGCCAGCAGCTTAAGCCCCCCTGGAGCGGGAGGCCTAAATGAGCAGTTCTTC	CASSLSPPGAGGLNEQFF
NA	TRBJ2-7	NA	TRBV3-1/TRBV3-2	TGTGCCAGCAGCCAACGACTAGATTGGTACTTC	CASSQRLDWYF
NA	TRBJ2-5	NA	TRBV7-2	TGTGCCAGCAGCTTAGCCGTAATCTCTCAAGAGACCCAGTACTTC	CASSLAVISQETQYF
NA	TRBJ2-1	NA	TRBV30	TGTGCCTGGAGAACCGGGAGCACCGGTGAGCAGTTCTTC	CAWRTGSTGEQFF
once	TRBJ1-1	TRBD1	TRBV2	TGTGCCAGCAGTGAAATGGGACAGAGTGCTTTCTTT	CASSEMGQSAFF
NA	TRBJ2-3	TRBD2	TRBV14	TGTGCCAGCAGCCAAGATCACGCTAGCGGGAGGGCCTGGGGCACAGATACGCAGTATTTT	CASSQDHASGRAWGTDTQYF
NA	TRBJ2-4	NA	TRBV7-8	TGTGCCAGCAGCCCCCCCGGCGGGGCCAAAAACATTCAGTACTTC	CASSPPGGAKNIQYF
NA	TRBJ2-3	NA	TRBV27	TGTGCCGCCACTTTGGACAGTAAGGGACCCACAGATACGCAGTATTTT	CAATLDSKGPTDTQYF
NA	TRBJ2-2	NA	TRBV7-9	TGTGCCAGCAGCTTAACTTTAACAGGGTGGTCCGGGGAGCTGTTTTTT	CASSLTLTGWSGELFF
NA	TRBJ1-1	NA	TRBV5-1	TGCGCCAGCAGCTTGACAGGGCCGATGAACACTGAAGCTTTCTTT	CASSLTGPMNTEAFF
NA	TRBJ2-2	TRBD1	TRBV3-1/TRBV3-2	TGTGCCAGCAGCCAAGACGACAGGGGAAACACCGGGGAGCTGTTTTTT	CASSQDDRGNTGELFF
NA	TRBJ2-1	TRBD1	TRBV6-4	TGTGCCAGCAGCCCACTCGCGGGACAGGGTTTAGAGCAGTTCTTC	CASSPLAGQGLEQFF
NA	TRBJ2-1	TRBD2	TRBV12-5	TGTGCTAGTGGTTTGGTAGGGGGTAGCGGGAGGGCCCCCGAGCAGTTCTTC	CASGLVGGSGRAPEQFF
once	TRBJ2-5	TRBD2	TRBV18	TGTGCCAGCTCAAGTACTAGCGGACCATCGGGGACCCAGTACTTC	CASSSTSGPSGTQYF
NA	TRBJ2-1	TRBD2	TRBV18	TGTGCCAGCTCACCAGGGGTAGCGGGGGCCAATGAGCAGTTCTTC	CASSPGVAGANEQFF